This T cell receptor (beta chain) was recovered during a study of T cell responses to AZD1222 COVID-19 vaccine. Measured with immunoSEQ multiplex PCR; TCRdb has only the in-frame clones, and not every one. This table holds under 100,000 clones, about 90% found once. Germline values: CDR1 SGHVS, CDR2 FQNEAQ. V trimming: 5 bases; J trimming: 5 bases; junction bases outside the gene matches: 5. There are 15 residues in the CDR3. The rearrangement joins TRBV7-8 to TRBJ2-1; 11 bases match TRBD2. The receptor was isolated from an adult in good health. The sample was peripheral blood, taken on day 0 of AZD1222 vaccination. The CDR3 spells CASSAGTSGNNEQFF. CDR3 bases: TGTGCCAGCAGCGCAGGGACTAGCGGAAACAATGAGCAGTTCTTC.